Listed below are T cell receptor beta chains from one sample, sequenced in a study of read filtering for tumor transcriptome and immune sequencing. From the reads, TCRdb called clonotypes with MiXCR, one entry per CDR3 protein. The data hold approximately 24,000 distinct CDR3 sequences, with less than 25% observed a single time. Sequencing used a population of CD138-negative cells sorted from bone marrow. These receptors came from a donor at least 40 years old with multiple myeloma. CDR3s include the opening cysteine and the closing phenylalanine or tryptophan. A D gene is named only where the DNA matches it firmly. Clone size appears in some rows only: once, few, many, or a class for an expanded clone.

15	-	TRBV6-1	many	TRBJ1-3	TGTGCCAGCAGTGTCGGCGACGACTCTGGAAACACCATATATTTT	CASSVGDDSGNTIYF
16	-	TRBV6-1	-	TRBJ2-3	TGTGCTAGCTGTGAAGAGGGTGGGCCTAGCGCAGATACGCAGTATTTT	CASCEEGGPSADTQYF
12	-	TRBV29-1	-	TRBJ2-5	TGCAGCGTTGACGGCCACCAAGAGACCCAGTACTTC	CSVDGHQETQYF
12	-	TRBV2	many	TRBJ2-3	TGTGCCAGCTTACGGGTCACAGATACGCAGTATTTT	CASLRVTDTQYF
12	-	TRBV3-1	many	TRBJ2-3	TGTGCCAGCAGCCAAGGGAACCCCCCGCAGTATTTT	CASSQGNPPQYF
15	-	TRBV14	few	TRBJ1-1	TGTGCCAGCAGCCAAGTTGGACCAATGAACACTGAAGCTTTCTTT	CASSQVGPMNTEAFF
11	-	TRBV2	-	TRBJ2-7	TGTGCCAGCAGTGCAGCCTGCGAGCAGTACTTC	CASSAACEQYF
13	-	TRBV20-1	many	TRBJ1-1	TGCAGTGCCACCTCGAGTGGCAGGCCCTTCGCTTTCTTT	CSATSSGRPFAFF
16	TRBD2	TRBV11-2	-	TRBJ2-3	TGTGCCAGCAGAACCCTAGCGGGGTCTTCCACAGATACGCAGTATTTT	CASRTLAGSSTDTQYF
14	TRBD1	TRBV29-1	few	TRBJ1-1	TGCAGCGTTGGGAAGGGGACAGCTAACACTGAAGCTTTCTTT	CSVGKGTANTEAFF
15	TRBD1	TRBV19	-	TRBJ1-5	TGTGCCAGTAGTGTCGAGGGACAGGCGCCTCAGCCCCAGCATTTT	CASSVEGQAPQPQHF
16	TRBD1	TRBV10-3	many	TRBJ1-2	TGTGCCATCAGTGAGTCGACCGGACAGGGGGCCAATGGCTACACCTTC	CAISESTGQGANGYTF
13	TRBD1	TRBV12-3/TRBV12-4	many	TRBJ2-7	TGTGCCAGCAAACCAGCTAGGACAGGGGGGCAGTACTTC	CASKPARTGGQYF
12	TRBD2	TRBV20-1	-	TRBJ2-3	TGCAGTGCTAGACGGGGGGGCCTGGCGCAGTATTTT	CSARRGGLAQYF
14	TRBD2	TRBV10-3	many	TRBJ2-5	TGTGCCATCAGCAAACTAGCGGGGGAAGAGACCCAGTACTTC	CAISKLAGEETQYF
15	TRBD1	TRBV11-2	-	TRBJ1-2	TGTGCCAGCAGCATCTACACAGGGGAACCCTATGGCTACACCTTC	CASSIYTGEPYGYTF
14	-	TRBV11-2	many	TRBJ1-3	TGTGCCAGCAGCTTCGGGGGTTCTGGAAACACCATATATTTT	CASSFGGSGNTIYF
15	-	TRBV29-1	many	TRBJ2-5	TGCAGCGTTTACCTAGACAGGCCTTCACAAGAGACCCAGTACTTC	CSVYLDRPSQETQYF
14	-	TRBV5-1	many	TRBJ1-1	TGCGCCAGCAGCGGGGTAAGGGGGAACACTGAAGCTTTCTTT	CASSGVRGNTEAFF
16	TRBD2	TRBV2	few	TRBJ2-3	TGTGCCAGCAGTGTGGGACTAGCGGGGGGGCAGAATGGGCAGTATTTT	CASSVGLAGGQNGQYF
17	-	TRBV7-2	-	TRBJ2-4	TGTGCCAGCAGCCCTACCTCTGGACAGCTAACCAAAAACATTCAGTACTTC	CASSPTSGQLTKNIQYF
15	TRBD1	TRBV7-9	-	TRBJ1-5	TGTGCCAGCAGCTCCGGGGGACAGAGCAATCAGCCCCAGCATTTT	CASSSGGQSNQPQHF
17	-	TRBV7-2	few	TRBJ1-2	TGTGCCAGCAGCTTAGCGGGGAATCCAAGAGCTAACTATGGCTACACCTTC	CASSLAGNPRANYGYTF
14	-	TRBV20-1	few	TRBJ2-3	TGCAGTGCTAGGGGAGGGGGGGCCCCAGATACGCAGTATTTT	CSARGGGAPDTQYF
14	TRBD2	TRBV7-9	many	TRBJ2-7	TGTGCCAGCAGCCCACCGGGACTAGCGAGGGAACAGTACTTC	CASSPPGLAREQYF
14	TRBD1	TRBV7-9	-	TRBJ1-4	TGTGCCAGCAGCCGGACAGGGGGGGATGAAAAACTGTTTTTT	CASSRTGGDEKLFF